These 30 T cell receptor beta chains came from one sample sequenced in a study of T-cell memory formation after mild COVID-19 (dated by TCRdb to the early 2020s). Receptors were amplified or captured by 5' RACE. TCRdb records Illumina NovaSeq 6000 as the sequencer. The raw public data were reprocessed by TCRdb itself: fastp quality trimming at Q25, MiXCR clonotype calling, in-frame beta chains only. Rows merge per CDR3 protein into single entries with the most common DNA and genes. This sample lists 300,000 to 400,000 distinct CDR3 sequences; around 14% were detected once. The top ten clonotypes cover under 25% of the sample. Material: PBMCs or a T cell subset sorted from them (not recorded which). The receptors come from a man in his late teens or twenties who had mild COVID-19 (a few samples of this study predate the infection). The sample titles of this study are shuffled in the database, so cell type and time point are left out; the donor was told from shared clones.

The J gene is TRBJ2-5, the V gene TRBV4-3; D perhaps matches TRBD2 (6 bases). CDR3 length: 17 amino acids. Trimming removed 4 bases from V and 0 bases from J, with 18 bases in between. Per the germline V gene, CDR1 is LGHNA and CDR2 is YSLEER. The CDR3 loop reads CASSLNGGAAHQETQYF. The DNA for the CDR3 is TGCGCCAGCAGCCTAAACGGAGGGGCAGCACACCAAGAGACCCAGTACTTC.

The chain is built from TRBV7-9 and TRBJ1-2, with no clear D. Germline assignment: CDR1 SEHNR and CDR2 FQNEAQ (reference sequence). Trimming took 4 bases from V and 4 from J, leaving 10 bases between them. The CDR3 consists of 13 residues. The chain's CDR3 is CASSSLDGYGYTF. The CDR3 DNA reads TGTGCCAGCAGCTCTCTGGACGGCTATGGCTACACCTTC.

About this clonotype itself: A much larger clone lies a single base off, so this may be a read error. V is TRBV4-1 and J is TRBJ2-5, with D tentatively TRBD2 (6 bases). The CDR3 length is 13 residues. CDR1 MGHRA and CDR2 YSYEKL come from the germline V gene. DNA for the CDR3: TGCGCCAGCAGCCAAGCCAGCCGGGAGACCAAGTACTTC. It is translated as CASSQASRETKYF.

This clonotype was seen a few times. This chain uses TRBV10-3 with TRBJ2-7; 13 bases are shared with TRBD2. Germline V lookup: CDR1 ENHRY, CDR2 SYGVKD. This CDR3 spans 15 amino acids. Losses at the gene ends were 6 bases for V and 0 bases for J; bases not matched to a gene: 2. The CDR3 here is CAISGTSGDSYEQYV. The CDR3 coding sequence is TGTGCCATCAGCGGGACTAGCGGGGACTCCTACGAGCAGTACGTC.

CDR3 residues: CASSLTVGTDTQYF. The CDR3 nucleotides read TGCGCCAGCAGCTTGACAGTAGGCACAGATACGCAGTATTTT. The chain recombines TRBV5-1 with TRBJ2-3; D is ambiguous. This CDR3 contains 14 residues. The V end lost 1 base, the J end lost 1 base, and 7 bases lay between the germline ends. CDR1 and CDR2 (germline): SGHRS, YFSETQ.

The CDR3 DNA sequence: TGTGCCAGCAGGGATAACAGGCCATATCAGCCCCAGCATTTT. It specifies CASRDNRPYQPQHF. The chain joins TRBV6-2 or TRBV6-3 to TRBJ1-5; TRBD1 might be the D (5 bases). This CDR3 is built from 14 residues. The V gene's germline CDR1 is MNHEY and CDR2 SVGEGT. Trimming took 6 bases from V and 5 from J, leaving 14 bases between them.

V and J are TRBV19 and TRBJ2-5, with D perhaps TRBD1 or TRBD2 (6 bases each). This CDR3 contains 14 residues. In germline, CDR1 is LNHDA, CDR2 SQIVND (reference sequence). V was shortened by 1 base and J by 7 bases, with 13 bases between the two germline ends. The CDR3 loop reads CASSIAGAGGTQYF. The CDR3 DNA reads TGTGCCAGTAGTATAGCAGGGGCCGGGGGGACCCAGTACTTC.

This clonotype came up a few times. The chain recombines TRBV4-3 with TRBJ2-3, with D tentatively TRBD2 (6 bases). From germline, CDR1 is LGHNA and CDR2 YSLEER. V lost 0 bases and J 9 bases, leaving 10 bases between the germline ends. The CDR3 has 13 amino acids. CDR3 loop: CASSQDFRGTQYF. The CDR3 DNA reads as TGCGCCAGCAGCCAAGATTTTCGGGGGACGCAGTATTTT.

This chain links TRBV4-2 with TRBJ1-2, with D perhaps matching TRBD1 (6 bases). V was shortened by 0 bases and J by 4 bases, with 12 bases between the two germline ends. The CDR3 covers 15 residues. Germline CDR1 reads LGHNA; CDR2 reads YNFKEQ. CDR3 coding DNA: TGTGCCAGCAGCCAAGACACAGGGCCGGGCTATGGCTACACCTTC. Protein sequence: CASSQDTGPGYGYTF.

At least ten counts were recorded for this clonotype. The chain recombines TRBV7-3 with TRBJ2-3, with 7 positions matching TRBD2. Looked up from germline, CDR1 is SGHTA and CDR2 is FQGTGA. The CDR3 is 16 residues long. V lost 5 bases and J lost 2; bases outside the gene matches: 10. DNA of the CDR3: TGTGCCAGCAGCCCTTTGGGGGGGGGTCTCACAGATACGCAGTATTTT. It yields the protein CASSPLGGGLTDTQYF.

About this clonotype: This CDR3 is missing its conserved last phenylalanine or tryptophan, likely due to a read error. The limits of the CDR3 on the DNA are not certain, so only TCRdb's listed CDR3 is given. The chain uses TRBV7-8 and TRBJ1-3. Germline assignment: CDR1 SGHVS and CDR2 FQNEAQ. The CDR3 length equals 9 residues, ends included. The CDR3 reads CASSTRGVS.

Comment on this clonotype: Germline is not matched at one junction end, which may reflect a read error. The chain couples TRBV27 to TRBJ2-7; TRBD2 is a possible D gene (5 bases). The CDR3 is 19 residues long. Germline CDR1 is MNHEY and CDR2 is SMNVEV (reference sequence). CDR3 DNA: TGTGCCAGCAGCCCAATAAACGGGCCTAGCCATCTAAGCTCCTACCAGCAGTACTTC. It specifies CASSPINGPSHLSSYQQYF.

The genes are TRBV5-1 and TRBJ2-3; 7 nucleotides align to TRBD2. The CDR3 has 15 amino acids. Germline V gene sequence: CDR1 SGHRS, CDR2 YFSETQ. With V trimmed by 0 bases and J by 5 bases, 6 bases remained unmatched. The DNA of the CDR3 is TGCGCCAGCAGCTTGGCCGCGGGGGAGGTAGATACGCAGTATTTT. This sequence encodes CASSLAAGEVDTQYF. Filled out from reference TRBV5-1 and TRBJ2-3, the complete variable domain reads KAGVTQTPRYLIKTRGQQVTLSCSPISGHRSVSWYQQTPGQGLQFLFEYFSETQRNKGNFPGRFSGRQFSNSRSEMNVSTLELGDSALYLCASSLAAGEVDTQYFGPGTRLTVL.

This clonotype was found a few times. V and J are TRBV7-9 and TRBJ1-1; the match to TRBD1 covers 10 bases. CDR1 is SEHNR, CDR2 FQNEAQ, per germline (reference sequence). V lost 3 bases, J lost 0 bases, and 4 bases stayed unmatched. The CDR3 sequence is 16 residues long. CDR3 amino acids: CASSLDRGEVNTEAFF. In nucleotides, the CDR3 is TGTGCCAGCAGCTTGGACAGGGGGGAAGTGAACACTGAAGCTTTCTTT.

The chain couples TRBV7-2 to TRBJ1-5; D perhaps matches TRBD1 (6 bases). With 5 bases removed from V and 2 bases from J, the gap between germline ends came to 10 bases. The germline CDR1 and CDR2 sequences are SGHTA and FQGNSA. This CDR3 is built from 14 residues. The CDR3 nucleotides are TGTGCCAGCAGCGGAAACAGGGGCAATCAGCCCCAGCATTTT. It encodes CASSGNRGNQPQHF.

Only a few counts were recorded for this clonotype. V usage is TRBV6-5 and J usage is TRBJ1-1; 9 nucleotides align to TRBD1. CDR3 size: 15 residues. Trimming took 2 bases from V and 2 from J; bases not matched to a gene: 3. The germline gives CDR1 MNHEY, CDR2 SVGAGI. The CDR3 DNA reads TGTGCCAGCAGTTACATCACAGGGGGCAACACTGAAGCTTTCTTT. Protein: CASSYITGGNTEAFF.

This clonotype was detected many times. The gene calls are TRBV4-3 and TRBJ2-7, with D perhaps TRBD1 (5 bases). The CDR3 totals 16 residues. V was pared by 4 bases and J by 3 bases, with 19 bases between. Germline loops: CDR1 LGHNA, CDR2 YSLEER. The CDR3, as DNA: TGCGCCAGCAGCCCCCAAATAGGGCCTAGGGGCTACGAGCAGTACTTC. It yields the protein CASSPQIGPRGYEQYF.

Many counts were recorded for this clonotype. The chain recombines TRBV5-1 with TRBJ2-1; TRBD2 might be the D (6 bases). The CDR3 has 13 amino acids. Trimming took 10 bases from V and 6 from J, leaving 17 bases between them. Per germline, CDR1 SGHRS and CDR2 YFSETQ. CDR3: CAPGLILFNEQFF. The CDR3, as DNA: TGCGCCCCCGGACTAATTTTATTCAATGAGCAGTTCTTC. The entire variable domain, with the rest obtained from reference TRBV5-1 and TRBJ2-1, is as follows: KAGVTQTPRYLIKTRGQQVTLSCSPISGHRSVSWYQQTPGQGLQFLFEYFSETQRNKGNFPGRFSGRQFSNSRSEMNVSTLELGDSALYLCAPGLILFNEQFFGPGTRLTVL.

A few counts support this clonotype. The genes are TRBV2 and TRBJ1-5, with D unresolved. The germline V and J ends were trimmed by 6 bases and 4 bases, with 4 bases remaining between them. The CDR3 totals 11 residues. CDR1 is SNHLY, CDR2 FYNNEI, per germline. CDR3 in DNA: TGTGCCAGCAGACTGAATCAGCCCCAGCATTTT. It yields the protein CASRLNQPQHF.

Only a few counts were recorded for this clonotype. The chain recombines TRBV6-1 with TRBJ1-1, with TRBD1 identical over 8 bases. The CDR3 runs 14 residues. CDR1 is MNHNS, CDR2 SASEGT, per germline. V shed 6 bases, J shed 4 bases, and the junction held 7 bases outside the gene matches. This CDR3 is CASRWTGWVTEAFF. The CDR3 region has the DNA TGTGCCAGCAGGTGGACAGGGTGGGTCACTGAAGCTTTCTTT.

In its sample, this clonotype was seen a few times. The V call is TRBV4-1, the J call TRBJ1-4; D gene uncertain. Germline values: CDR1 MGHRA, CDR2 YSYEKL. The CDR3 is made up of 11 amino acids. Trimming cost V 1 base and J 12 bases, with 6 bases left between them. DNA for the CDR3: TGCGCCAGCAGCCAAGGGTGGGAACTGTTTTTT. This gives the protein CASSQGWELFF.

The rearrangement links TRBV28 to TRBJ2-3; D not certain. V lost 6 bases and J 0 bases, leaving 22 bases between the germline ends. From germline, CDR1 is MDHEN and CDR2 SYDVKM. This CDR3 has 18 residues. The CDR3 nucleotides read TGTGCCAGCAGGAGCACCCTCCTCGGCCTTCGGAGCACAGATACGCAGTATTTT. Translating it yields CASRSTLLGLRSTDTQYF.

This chain links TRBV7-9 with TRBJ1-4; unclear D gene. The CDR3 is made up of 12 amino acids. V was clipped by 5 bases and J by 8 bases, with 9 bases between them. Per germline, CDR1 SEHNR and CDR2 FQNEAQ (reference sequence). The CDR3 spells CASSTTLEKLFF. The CDR3 nucleotides are TGTGCCAGCAGCACAACGTTGGAAAAACTGTTTTTT.

This clonotype appeared a few times. The V call is TRBV7-9, the J call TRBJ1-5, with a weak D call TRBD1 (5 bases). Germline loops: CDR1 SEHNR, CDR2 FQNEAQ (reference sequence). The CDR3 runs 14 residues. The V gene lost 6 bases and the J gene lost 3 bases, with 12 bases spanning the gap. The CDR3 protein is CASSSGTHNQPQHF. As DNA, the CDR3 is TGTGCCAGCAGTTCCGGGACTCACAATCAGCCCCAGCATTTT. Full variable domain (remainder filled in from reference TRBV7-9 and TRBJ1-5): DTGVSQNPRHKITKRGQNVTFRCDPISEHNRLYWYRQTLGQGPEFLTYFQNEAQLEKSRLLSDRFSAERPKGSFSTLEIQRTEQGDSAMYLCASSSGTHNQPQHFGDGTRLSIL.

This clonotype was seen a handful of times. The chain couples TRBV27 to TRBJ2-2; D may match TRBD1 or TRBD2 (5 bases each). The germline V and J ends were trimmed by 7 bases and 1 base, with 16 bases remaining between them. CDR3 length: 16 amino acids. Germline CDR1 is MNHEY and CDR2 is SMNVEV (reference sequence). The CDR3 DNA sequence: TGTGCCAGCACTCGATTCGGGGCCCGGAACACCGGGGAGCTGTTTTTT. Protein sequence: CASTRFGARNTGELFF.

This clonotype was counted between two and nine times. The rearrangement uses TRBV4-2 and TRBJ2-2, with 7 bases matching TRBD2. Germline CDR1 reads LGHNA; CDR2 reads YNFKEQ. The V and J ends lost 3 bases and 4 bases, in that order; junction bases with no gene match: 17. There are 19 residues in the CDR3. CDR3 nucleotide sequence: TGTGCCAGCAGCCAGCCCGGTGACATGGCGGGGGAGGGCACCGGGGAGCTGTTTTTT. Amino acid sequence: CASSQPGDMAGEGTGELFF.

This clonotype was recorded a few times. The V gene is TRBV5-1, the J gene TRBJ1-4; TRBD1 agrees at 8 bases. The CDR3 length is 13 residues. Trimming cost V 4 bases and J 8 bases; bases outside gene matches: 4. Germline V gives CDR1 SGHRS, CDR2 YFSETQ. CDR3 loop: CASSMTGVEKLFF. The DNA for the CDR3 is TGCGCCAGCAGCATGACAGGGGTCGAAAAACTGTTTTTT.

This clonotype was counted many times. The chain uses TRBV5-6 and TRBJ1-1; TRBD1 matches at 9 bases. V dropped 4 bases and J dropped 0; count of bases not matched to a gene: 4. Germline CDR1 and CDR2: SGHDT and YYEEEE. This CDR3 region has 15 residues. CDR3 loop: CASSTTGGMNTEAFF. The DNA of the CDR3 is TGTGCCAGCAGCACGACAGGGGGGATGAACACTGAAGCTTTCTTT.

There are many counts of this clonotype. The gene calls are TRBV6-5 and TRBJ2-6; the D is unclear. Germline-derived CDR1 and CDR2 are MNHEY and SVGAGI. Trimming cost V 6 bases and J 3 bases, with 9 bases left between them. This CDR3 is 14 amino acids long. CDR3 DNA: TGTGCCAGCAGACCGACCGGTGGGGCCAACGTCCTGACTTTC. Translating gives CASRPTGGANVLTF.

This clonotype was counted a few times. Germline and junction disagree at one end, which may indicate a read error. The chain carries TRBV20-1 and TRBJ2-3; D not certain. The V gene's germline CDR1 is DFQATT and CDR2 SNEGSKA (reference sequence). The CDR3 contains 15 residues. The CDR3 spells CSASEAYTSTDTHYF. The CDR3 region has the DNA TGCAGTGCTAGCGAGGCTTATACGAGCACAGATACGCATTATTTT.